This T cell receptor beta chain originates from a study of OX40 agonist ivuxolimab in advanced cancers. Study context: Patients receiving dose escalation had hepatocellular carcinoma, melanoma, renal cell or head and neck cancer. Mean age around 60 years, range about 23 to 80; approximately 80% male.

Study conclusions and caveats: At 0.1 to 3.0 mg/kg, clonal expansion of CD4+ and CD8+ blood T cells had occurred by week 6.

As regards this clone: Its target is not known.

V was shortened by 3 bases and J by 2 bases, with 8 bases between the two germline ends. The germline V gene has CDR1 MNHNS and CDR2 SASEGT. The CDR3 loop spans 15 amino acids. Measured with immunoSEQ multiplex PCR; TCRdb has only the in-frame clones, and not every one. The profile shows 40,000 to 50,000 clones, about 89% of them singletons. The source material was CD4+ or CD8+ T cells sorted from blood, sampled in a trial of the OX40 agonist ivuxolimab. The chain uses TRBV6-1 and TRBJ1-6; D gene uncertain. The origin of this receptor is an adult with an advanced solid tumor such as melanoma, head and neck, liver or kidney cancer. The DNA for the CDR3 is TGTGCCAGCAGTGATGGGCAGCCCTATAATTCACCCCTCCACTTT. Encoded protein: CASSDGQPYNSPLHF.